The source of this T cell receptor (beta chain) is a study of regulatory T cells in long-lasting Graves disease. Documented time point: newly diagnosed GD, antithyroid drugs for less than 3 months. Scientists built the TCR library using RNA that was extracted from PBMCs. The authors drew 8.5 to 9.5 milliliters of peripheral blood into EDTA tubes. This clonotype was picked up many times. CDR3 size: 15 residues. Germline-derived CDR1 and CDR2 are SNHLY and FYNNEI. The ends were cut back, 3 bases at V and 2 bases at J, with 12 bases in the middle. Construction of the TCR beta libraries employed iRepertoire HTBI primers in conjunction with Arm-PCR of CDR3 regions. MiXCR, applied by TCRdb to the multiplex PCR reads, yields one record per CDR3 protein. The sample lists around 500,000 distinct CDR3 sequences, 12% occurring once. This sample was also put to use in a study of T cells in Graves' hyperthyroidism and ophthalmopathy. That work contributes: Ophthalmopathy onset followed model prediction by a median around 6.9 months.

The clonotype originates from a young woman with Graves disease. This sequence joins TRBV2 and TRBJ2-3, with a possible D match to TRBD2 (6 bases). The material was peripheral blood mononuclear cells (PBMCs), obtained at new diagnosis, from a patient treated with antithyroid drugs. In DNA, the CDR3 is TGTGCCAGCAGTGAGTCGGGACTCCCCACAGATACGCAGTATTTT. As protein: CASSESGLPTDTQYF.